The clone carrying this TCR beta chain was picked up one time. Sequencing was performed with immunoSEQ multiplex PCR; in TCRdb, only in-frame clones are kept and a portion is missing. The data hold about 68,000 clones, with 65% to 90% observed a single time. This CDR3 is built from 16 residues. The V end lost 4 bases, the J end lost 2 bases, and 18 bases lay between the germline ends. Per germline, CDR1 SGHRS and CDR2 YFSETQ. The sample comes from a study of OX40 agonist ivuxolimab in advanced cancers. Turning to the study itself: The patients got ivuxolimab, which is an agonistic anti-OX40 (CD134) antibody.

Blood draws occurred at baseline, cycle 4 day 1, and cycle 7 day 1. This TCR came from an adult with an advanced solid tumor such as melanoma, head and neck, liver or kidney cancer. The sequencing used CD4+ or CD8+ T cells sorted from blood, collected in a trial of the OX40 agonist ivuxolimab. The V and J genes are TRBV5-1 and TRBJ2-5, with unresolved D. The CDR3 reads CASSRSHLGRQETQYF. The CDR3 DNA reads TGCGCCAGCAGCCGCAGCCATTTAGGAAGGCAAGAGACCCAGTACTTC. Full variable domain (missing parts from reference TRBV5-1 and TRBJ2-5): KAGVTQTPRYLIKTRGQQVTLSCSPISGHRSVSWYQQTPGQGLQFLFEYFSETQRNKGNFPGRFSGRQFSNSRSEMNVSTLELGDSALYLCASSRSHLGRQETQYFGPGTRLLVL.